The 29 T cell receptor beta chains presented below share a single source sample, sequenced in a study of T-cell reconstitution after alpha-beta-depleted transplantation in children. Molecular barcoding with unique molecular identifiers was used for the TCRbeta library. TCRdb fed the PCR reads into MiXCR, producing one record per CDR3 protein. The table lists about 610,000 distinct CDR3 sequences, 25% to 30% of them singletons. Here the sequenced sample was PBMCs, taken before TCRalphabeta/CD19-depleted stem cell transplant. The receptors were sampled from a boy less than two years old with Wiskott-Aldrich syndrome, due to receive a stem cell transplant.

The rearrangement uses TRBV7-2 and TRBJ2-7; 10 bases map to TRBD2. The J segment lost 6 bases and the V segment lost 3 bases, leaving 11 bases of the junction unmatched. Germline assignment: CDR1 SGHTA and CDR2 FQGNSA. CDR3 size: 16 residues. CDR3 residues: CASSFAGLAGVPEQYF. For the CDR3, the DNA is TGTGCCAGCAGCTTTGCAGGCCTAGCGGGAGTCCCCGAGCAGTACTTC. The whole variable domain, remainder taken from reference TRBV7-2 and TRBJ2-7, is GAGVSQSPSNKVTEKGKDVELRCDPISGHTALYWYRQSLGQGLEFLIYFQGNSAPDKSGLPSDRFSAERTGGSVSTLTIQRTQQEDSAVYLCASSFAGLAGVPEQYFGPGTRLTVT.

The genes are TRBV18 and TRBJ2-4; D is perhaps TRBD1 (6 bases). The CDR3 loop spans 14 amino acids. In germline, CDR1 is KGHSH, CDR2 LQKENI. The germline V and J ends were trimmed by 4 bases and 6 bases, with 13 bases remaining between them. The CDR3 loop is CASSLTGTSNIQYF. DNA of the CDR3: TGTGCCAGCTCACTAACCGGGACATCAAACATTCAGTACTTC.

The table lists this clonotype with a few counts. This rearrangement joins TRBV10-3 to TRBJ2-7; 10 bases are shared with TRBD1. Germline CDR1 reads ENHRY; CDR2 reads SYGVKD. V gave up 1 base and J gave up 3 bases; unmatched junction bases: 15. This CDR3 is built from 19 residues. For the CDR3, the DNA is TGTGCCATCAGTGAGTTAGCCGGGACAGGGGTTTTCCCCTACTACGAGCAGTACTTC. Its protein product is CAISELAGTGVFPYYEQYF.

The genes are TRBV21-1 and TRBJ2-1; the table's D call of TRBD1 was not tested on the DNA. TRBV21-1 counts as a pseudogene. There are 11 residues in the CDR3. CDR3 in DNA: TGTGCCAGCAGCAAATTCCCCCCCCAGTTCTTC. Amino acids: CASSKFPPQFF.

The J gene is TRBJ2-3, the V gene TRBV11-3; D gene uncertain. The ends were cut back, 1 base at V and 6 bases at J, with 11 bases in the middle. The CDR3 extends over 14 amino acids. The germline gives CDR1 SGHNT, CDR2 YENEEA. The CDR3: CASSLGQRVDTQYF. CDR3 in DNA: TGTGCCAGCAGCTTAGGGCAGAGAGTGGATACGCAGTATTTT.

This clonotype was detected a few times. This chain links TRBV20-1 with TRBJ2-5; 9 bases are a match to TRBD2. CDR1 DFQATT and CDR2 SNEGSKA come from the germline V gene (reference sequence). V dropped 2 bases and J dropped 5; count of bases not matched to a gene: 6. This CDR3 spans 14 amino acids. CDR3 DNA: TGCAGTGCTAGAAAAGCGGGAGGTGAGGAGACCCAGTACTTC. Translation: CSARKAGGEETQYF.

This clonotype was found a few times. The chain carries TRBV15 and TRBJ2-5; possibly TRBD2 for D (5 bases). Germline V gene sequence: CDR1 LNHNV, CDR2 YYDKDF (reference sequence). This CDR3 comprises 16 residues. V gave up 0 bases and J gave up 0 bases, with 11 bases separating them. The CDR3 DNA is TGTGCCACCAGCAGAGATCTAGCCGGGGACCAAGAGACCCAGTACTTC. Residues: CATSRDLAGDQETQYF.

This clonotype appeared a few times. CDR3 region: CASSFREANEQFF. The CDR3 bases are TGCGCCAGCAGCTTTCGGGAGGCCAATGAGCAGTTCTTC. V usage is TRBV5-1 and J usage is TRBJ2-1, with 7 positions matching TRBD2. V gave up 2 bases and J gave up 6 bases; unmatched junction bases: 2. The CDR3 is 13 residues long. The germline V gene encodes CDR1 SGHRS and CDR2 YFSETQ.

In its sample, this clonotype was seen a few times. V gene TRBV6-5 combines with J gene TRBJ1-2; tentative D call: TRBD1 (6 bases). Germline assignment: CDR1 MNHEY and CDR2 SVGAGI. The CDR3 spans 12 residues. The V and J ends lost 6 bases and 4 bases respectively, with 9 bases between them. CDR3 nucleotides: TGTGCCAGCAGGAGGGGGGGCTATGGCTACACCTTC. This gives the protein CASRRGGYGYTF.

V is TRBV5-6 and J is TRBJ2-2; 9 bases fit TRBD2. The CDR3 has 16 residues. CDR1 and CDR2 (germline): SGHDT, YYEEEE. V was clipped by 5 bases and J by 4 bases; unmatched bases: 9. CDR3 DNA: TGTGCCAGCAGTCCGGGGCTAGCGGGACCCACCGGGGAGCTGTTTTTT. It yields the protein CASSPGLAGPTGELFF.

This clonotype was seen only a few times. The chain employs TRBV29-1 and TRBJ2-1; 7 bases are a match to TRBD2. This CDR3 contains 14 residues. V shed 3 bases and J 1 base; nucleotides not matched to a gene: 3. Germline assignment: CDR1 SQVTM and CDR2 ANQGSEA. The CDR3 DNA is TGCAGCGTTGAGAAGGGACTATCCTACAATGAGCAGTTCTTC. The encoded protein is CSVEKGLSYNEQFF.

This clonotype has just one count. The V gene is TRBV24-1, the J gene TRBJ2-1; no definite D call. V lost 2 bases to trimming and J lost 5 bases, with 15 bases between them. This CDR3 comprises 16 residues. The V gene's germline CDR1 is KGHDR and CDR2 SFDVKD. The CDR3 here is CATSDSFARNNNEQFF. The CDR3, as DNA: TGTGCCACCAGTGATTCGTTCGCCCGGAATAACAATGAGCAGTTCTTC.

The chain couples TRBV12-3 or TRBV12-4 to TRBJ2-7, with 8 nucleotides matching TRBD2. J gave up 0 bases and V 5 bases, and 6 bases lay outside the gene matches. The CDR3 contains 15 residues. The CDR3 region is CASSSPGLVSYEQYF. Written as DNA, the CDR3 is TGTGCCAGCAGTAGCCCGGGACTAGTCTCCTACGAGCAGTACTTC.

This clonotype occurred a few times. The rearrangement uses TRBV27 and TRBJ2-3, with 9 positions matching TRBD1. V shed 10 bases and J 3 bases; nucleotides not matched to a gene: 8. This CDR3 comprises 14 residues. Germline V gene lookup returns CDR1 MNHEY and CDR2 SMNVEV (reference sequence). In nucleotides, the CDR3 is TGTGCCATTGCGGACAGGGGATTTACAGATACGCAGTATTTT. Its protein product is CAIADRGFTDTQYF.

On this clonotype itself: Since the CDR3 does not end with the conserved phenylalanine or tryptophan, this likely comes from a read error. In DNA form, the CDR3 reads TGTGCCAGCAGCTCTGGGACACTGAACACCGGGGAGCTGTTTATT. This sequence encodes CASSSGTLNTGELFI. The V call is TRBV5-8, the J call TRBJ2-2, with D perhaps TRBD1 (6 bases). The CDR3 loop spans 15 amino acids. Trimming shortened V by 3 bases and J by 1 base, and 10 bases separated the two germline ends. From germline, CDR1 is SGHTS and CDR2 YDEGEE.

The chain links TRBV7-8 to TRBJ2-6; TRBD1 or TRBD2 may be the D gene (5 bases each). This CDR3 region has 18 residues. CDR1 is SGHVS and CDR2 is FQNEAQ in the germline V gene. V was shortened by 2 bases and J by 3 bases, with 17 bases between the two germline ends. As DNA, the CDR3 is TGTGCCAGCAGCTTATTCGGTCCGGGACGGGATGGGGCCAACGTCCTGACTTTC. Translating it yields CASSLFGPGRDGANVLTF. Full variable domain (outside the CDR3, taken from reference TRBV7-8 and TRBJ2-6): GAGVSQSPRYKVAKRGQDVALRCDPISGHVSLFWYQQALGQGPEFLTYFQNEAQLDKSGLPSDRFFAERPEGSVSTLKIQRTQQEDSAVYLCASSLFGPGRDGANVLTFGAGSRLTVL.

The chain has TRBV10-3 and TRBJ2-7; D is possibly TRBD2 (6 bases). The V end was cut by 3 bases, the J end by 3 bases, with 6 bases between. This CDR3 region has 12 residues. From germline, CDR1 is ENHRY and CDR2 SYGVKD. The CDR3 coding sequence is TGTGCCATCAGTGACGGGAGCTACGAGCAGTACTTC. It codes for CAISDGSYEQYF.

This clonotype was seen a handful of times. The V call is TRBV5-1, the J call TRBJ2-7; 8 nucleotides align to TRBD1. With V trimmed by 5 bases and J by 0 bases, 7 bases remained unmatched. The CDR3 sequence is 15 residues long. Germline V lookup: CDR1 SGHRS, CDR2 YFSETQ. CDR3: CASSPDRVLSYEQYF. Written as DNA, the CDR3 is TGCGCCAGCAGTCCGGACAGGGTCCTCTCCTACGAGCAGTACTTC.

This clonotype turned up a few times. CDR3 sequence reads: CASSPQGGGMAFF. Written as DNA, the CDR3 is TGTGCCAGCAGCCCACAGGGGGGAGGTATGGCTTTCTTT. This sequence joins TRBV7-9 and TRBJ1-1; 8 bases match TRBD1. CDR1 SEHNR and CDR2 FQNEAQ come from the germline V gene (reference sequence). The CDR3 contains 13 residues. J was trimmed by 11 bases and V by 5 bases; bases with no gene match: 10.

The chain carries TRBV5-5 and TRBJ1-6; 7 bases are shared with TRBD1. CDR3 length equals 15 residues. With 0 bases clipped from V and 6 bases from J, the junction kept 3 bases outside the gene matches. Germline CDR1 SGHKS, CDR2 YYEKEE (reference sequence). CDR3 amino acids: CASSLAGGINSPLHF. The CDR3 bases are TGTGCCAGCAGCTTGGCAGGGGGGATTAATTCACCCCTCCACTTT.

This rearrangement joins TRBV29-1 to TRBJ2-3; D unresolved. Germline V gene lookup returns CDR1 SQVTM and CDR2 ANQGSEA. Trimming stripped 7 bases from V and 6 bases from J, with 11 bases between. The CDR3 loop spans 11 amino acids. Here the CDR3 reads CSALRADTQYF. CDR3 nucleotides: TGCAGCGCGCTAAGGGCGGATACGCAGTATTTT.

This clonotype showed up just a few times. The CDR3 DNA reads as TGTGCCCTTCGGACAGGGACGAACACCGGGGAGCTGTTTTTT. Residues: CALRTGTNTGELFF. V gene TRBV30 combines with J gene TRBJ2-2; 8 bases agree with TRBD1. The CDR3 has 14 amino acids. The trim removed 8 bases at V and 0 bases at J, leaving 5 bases unmatched. Germline V gene lookup returns CDR1 GTSNPN and CDR2 SVGIG (reference sequence).

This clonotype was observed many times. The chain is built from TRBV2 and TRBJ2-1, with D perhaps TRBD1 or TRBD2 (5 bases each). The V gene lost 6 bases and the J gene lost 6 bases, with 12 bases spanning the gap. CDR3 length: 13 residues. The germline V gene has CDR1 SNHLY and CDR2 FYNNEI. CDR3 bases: TGTGCCAGCAGAACGGGACCAACCAATGAGCAGTTCTTC. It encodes CASRTGPTNEQFF.

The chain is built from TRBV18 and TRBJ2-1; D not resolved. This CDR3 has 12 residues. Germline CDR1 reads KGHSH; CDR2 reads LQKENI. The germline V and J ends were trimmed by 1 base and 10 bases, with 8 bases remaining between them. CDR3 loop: CASSPQLGEQFF. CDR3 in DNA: TGTGCCAGCTCACCACAACTTGGGGAGCAGTTCTTC.

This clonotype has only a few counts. The DNA of the CDR3 is TGCGCCAGCCTAAGCCACCACACCAGCTCTGGAAACACCATATATTTT. The encoded protein is CASLSHHTSSGNTIYF. This chain connects TRBV5-1 to TRBJ1-3; unclear D gene. Germline CDR1 is SGHRS and CDR2 is YFSETQ. The CDR3 spans 16 residues. The V gene lost 7 bases and the J gene lost 0 bases, with 17 bases spanning the gap.

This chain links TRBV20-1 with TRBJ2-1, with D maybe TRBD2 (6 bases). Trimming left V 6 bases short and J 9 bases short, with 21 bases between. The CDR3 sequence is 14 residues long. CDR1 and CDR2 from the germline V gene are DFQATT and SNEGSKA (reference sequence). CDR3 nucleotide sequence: TGCAGTGCCACCGTTACGGGAGTTTTTGGTGAGCAGTTCTTC. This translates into CSATVTGVFGEQFF.

The CDR3 nucleotides are TGTGCCAGCAGTCAGGACAGGGCGGGGAGCTACGAGCAGTACTTC. It codes for CASSQDRAGSYEQYF. The V call is TRBV6-1, the J call TRBJ2-7; 8 bases agree with TRBD1. Germline-derived CDR1 and CDR2 are MNHNS and SASEGT. The CDR3 runs to 15 residues. With 5 bases clipped from V and 3 bases from J, the junction kept 9 bases outside the gene matches.

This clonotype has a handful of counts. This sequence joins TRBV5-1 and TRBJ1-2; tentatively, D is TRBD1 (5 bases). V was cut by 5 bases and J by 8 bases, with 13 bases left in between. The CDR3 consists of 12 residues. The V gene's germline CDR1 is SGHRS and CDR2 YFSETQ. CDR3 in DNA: TGCGCCAGCAGTACGACCCAGGGCGGCTACACCTTC. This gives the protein CASSTTQGGYTF.

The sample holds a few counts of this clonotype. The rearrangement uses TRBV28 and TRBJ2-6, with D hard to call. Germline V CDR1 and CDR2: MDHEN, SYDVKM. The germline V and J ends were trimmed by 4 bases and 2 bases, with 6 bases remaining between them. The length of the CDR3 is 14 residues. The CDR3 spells CASSSGTGANVLTF. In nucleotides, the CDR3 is TGTGCCAGCAGTTCCGGCACTGGGGCCAACGTCCTGACTTTC.